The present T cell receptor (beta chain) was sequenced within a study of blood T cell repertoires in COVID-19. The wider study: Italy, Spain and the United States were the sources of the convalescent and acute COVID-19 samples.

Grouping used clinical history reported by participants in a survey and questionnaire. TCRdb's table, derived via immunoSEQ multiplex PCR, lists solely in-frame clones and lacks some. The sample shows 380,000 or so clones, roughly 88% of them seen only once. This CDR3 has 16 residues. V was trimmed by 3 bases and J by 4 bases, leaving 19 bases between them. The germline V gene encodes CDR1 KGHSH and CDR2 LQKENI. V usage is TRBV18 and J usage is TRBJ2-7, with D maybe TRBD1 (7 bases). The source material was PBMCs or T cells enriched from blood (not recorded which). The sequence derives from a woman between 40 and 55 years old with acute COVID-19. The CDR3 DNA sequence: TGTGCCAGCTCACCGAAAGGCGGGACAGCTCAATACGAGCAGTACTTC. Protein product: CASSPKGGTAQYEQYF.